These T cell receptor beta chains were read from a single sample in a study of shared clonotypes between healthy human individuals. The repertoire was sequenced with immunoSEQ multiplex PCR; TCRdb's copy has only in-frame clones and lacks some. The sample lists 2 million to 2.5 million clones, roughly 95% occurring once. Sequenced input: naive CD4+ T cells sorted from blood. The receptors come from a man between 18 and 29 years old in good health. Each CDR3 is given with its conserved first and last residue. Each record gives: CDR3 DNA, CDR3 protein, V gene, D gene, clone size, J gene. The D gene is left open where the match is weak. For some rows the clone size is stated as once, few or many, or as a class when expanded; others skip it.

cdr3_nt: TGCGCCAGCAGCCAACCACAGGGAAGGGTTGAAGCTTTCTTT; cdr3_aa: CASSQPQGRVEAFF; v_call: TRBV4-1; d_call: NA; clone_size: NA; j_call: TRBJ1-1
cdr3_nt: TGTGCCAGCAGCCTGGACAGGGTGGCTGAAGCTTTCTTT; cdr3_aa: CASSLDRVAEAFF; v_call: TRBV7-9; d_call: TRBD1; clone_size: NA; j_call: TRBJ1-1
cdr3_nt: TGTGCCTGGAGTGGCGGAGGGGGTAGCTATGGCTACACCTTC; cdr3_aa: CAWSGGGGSYGYTF; v_call: TRBV30; d_call: NA; clone_size: NA; j_call: TRBJ1-2
cdr3_nt: TGCGCCAGCAATACGGGACAGCCGAACACTGAAGCTTTCTTT; cdr3_aa: CASNTGQPNTEAFF; v_call: TRBV5-1; d_call: TRBD1; clone_size: NA; j_call: TRBJ1-1
cdr3_nt: TGTGCCAGCACCAAAGGGATGGTAGCCAAAAACATTCAGTACTTC; cdr3_aa: CASTKGMVAKNIQYF; v_call: TRBV6-6; d_call: NA; clone_size: NA; j_call: TRBJ2-4
cdr3_nt: TGTGCCAGCAGCTTAGGAAAGGGGGGGACACAAGAGACCCAGTACTTC; cdr3_aa: CASSLGKGGTQETQYF; v_call: TRBV7-6; d_call: NA; clone_size: NA; j_call: TRBJ2-5
cdr3_nt: TGTGCCAGCAGGACGGGGAATGAAAAACTGTTTTTT; cdr3_aa: CASRTGNEKLFF; v_call: TRBV2; d_call: NA; clone_size: NA; j_call: TRBJ1-4
cdr3_nt: TGTGCTAGTGGTTTGGGACAGGGAAGAGATACGCAGTATTTT; cdr3_aa: CASGLGQGRDTQYF; v_call: TRBV12-5; d_call: TRBD1; clone_size: NA; j_call: TRBJ2-3
cdr3_nt: TGTGCCAGCAGCTTAGAGGGCAGCCCTAATGAAAAACTGTTTTTT; cdr3_aa: CASSLEGSPNEKLFF; v_call: TRBV7-2; d_call: NA; clone_size: NA; j_call: TRBJ1-4
cdr3_nt: TGTGCTAGCAGCCCGGACAGGGGTAGTGAAAAACTGTTTTTT; cdr3_aa: CASSPDRGSEKLFF; v_call: TRBV7-7; d_call: TRBD1; clone_size: NA; j_call: TRBJ1-4
cdr3_nt: TGTGCCAGCAGCGTAGATGCCGATCCCTACGAGCAGTACTTC; cdr3_aa: CASSVDADPYEQYF; v_call: TRBV9; d_call: NA; clone_size: NA; j_call: TRBJ2-7
cdr3_nt: TGCGCCAGCAGCCAAGGGACAGGGATTTCCTACAATGAGCAGTTCTTC; cdr3_aa: CASSQGTGISYNEQFF; v_call: TRBV5-1; d_call: TRBD1; clone_size: NA; j_call: TRBJ2-1
cdr3_nt: TGTGCCAGCAGCTTAGGGACGAAAAACACTGAAGCTTTCTTT; cdr3_aa: CASSLGTKNTEAFF; v_call: TRBV7-2; d_call: NA; clone_size: NA; j_call: TRBJ1-1
cdr3_nt: TGTGCCAGCAGCTTCGGCAGTACCTCCTACGAGCAGTACTTC; cdr3_aa: CASSFGSTSYEQYF; v_call: TRBV7-2; d_call: NA; clone_size: NA; j_call: TRBJ2-7
cdr3_nt: TGTGCCTGGAGTGTGAAGCTGGCAGATACGCAGTATTTT; cdr3_aa: CAWSVKLADTQYF; v_call: TRBV30; d_call: NA; clone_size: NA; j_call: TRBJ2-3
cdr3_nt: TGTGCCAGCTCACCAGGAAGGGGCTTATCCTACGAGCAGTACTTC; cdr3_aa: CASSPGRGLSYEQYF; v_call: TRBV18; d_call: NA; clone_size: NA; j_call: TRBJ2-7
cdr3_nt: TGTGCCAGCAGTTCACTCCAGGGGGCTTATGGCTACACCTTC; cdr3_aa: CASSSLQGAYGYTF; v_call: TRBV2; d_call: TRBD1; clone_size: NA; j_call: TRBJ1-2
cdr3_nt: TGTGCCAGCAGCCTTAGCGGGGGGCAGGATACGCAGTATTTT; cdr3_aa: CASSLSGGQDTQYF; v_call: TRBV4-2; d_call: TRBD2; clone_size: NA; j_call: TRBJ2-3
cdr3_nt: TGTGCCAGCACCCAAAAGTCTGGGGGCTCCTATAATTCACCCCTCCACTTT; cdr3_aa: CASTQKSGGSYNSPLHF; v_call: TRBV7-9; d_call: NA; clone_size: NA; j_call: TRBJ1-6
cdr3_nt: TGTGCCAGCAGATTGAGTTCCTCGGTCGACGAGACCCAGTACTTC; cdr3_aa: CASRLSSSVDETQYF; v_call: TRBV6-1; d_call: NA; clone_size: once; j_call: TRBJ2-5
cdr3_nt: TGTGCCAGCGAGCGGGGGGACAGCACAGATACGCAGTATTTT; cdr3_aa: CASERGDSTDTQYF; v_call: TRBV7-9; d_call: TRBD2; clone_size: NA; j_call: TRBJ2-3
cdr3_nt: TGTGCCAGCAGTGAATTGACTACCCAAGAGACCCAGTACTTC; cdr3_aa: CASSELTTQETQYF; v_call: TRBV25-1; d_call: NA; clone_size: NA; j_call: TRBJ2-5
cdr3_nt: TGTGCCAGCAGCCTAGGGGTGACAGATAATCAGCCCCAGCATTTT; cdr3_aa: CASSLGVTDNQPQHF; v_call: TRBV7-9; d_call: NA; clone_size: NA; j_call: TRBJ1-5
cdr3_nt: TGTGCCATCAGTGAGTGGTCTAGCGGGACTAAGAAAACCGGGGAGCTGTTTTTT; cdr3_aa: CAISEWSSGTKKTGELFF; v_call: TRBV10-3; d_call: TRBD2; clone_size: NA; j_call: TRBJ2-2
cdr3_nt: TGTGCCAGCAGTTACTCCCAGACCCAGTACTTC; cdr3_aa: CASSYSQTQYF; v_call: TRBV6-6; d_call: NA; clone_size: NA; j_call: TRBJ2-5
cdr3_nt: TGTGCCAGCAGCACCTATTCAGGAGGTGGCGAGCAGTACTTC; cdr3_aa: CASSTYSGGGEQYF; v_call: TRBV6-6; d_call: NA; clone_size: NA; j_call: TRBJ2-7
cdr3_nt: TGTGCCAGCAGTCTAACATGGACATTTGAAAAACTGTTTTTT; cdr3_aa: CASSLTWTFEKLFF; v_call: TRBV6-6; d_call: NA; clone_size: NA; j_call: TRBJ1-4
cdr3_nt: TGTGCCATCAGTGGGCAGACTAGCGGGACTTACAATGAGCAGTTCTTC; cdr3_aa: CAISGQTSGTYNEQFF; v_call: TRBV10-3; d_call: TRBD2; clone_size: NA; j_call: TRBJ2-1
cdr3_nt: TGTGCCAGCGGGGACGCGGGACCTGGCAATCAGCCCCAGCATTTT; cdr3_aa: CASGDAGPGNQPQHF; v_call: TRBV28; d_call: NA; clone_size: NA; j_call: TRBJ1-5
cdr3_nt: TGTGCCAGCAGCCGGACAAGTGGTTCCTACGAGCAGTACTTC; cdr3_aa: CASSRTSGSYEQYF; v_call: TRBV7-9; d_call: NA; clone_size: NA; j_call: TRBJ2-7
cdr3_nt: TGTGCCAGCAGTTTTTGGCCCGGCTCTGCGCCGTACTTC; cdr3_aa: CASSFWPGSAPYF; v_call: TRBV27; d_call: NA; clone_size: NA; j_call: TRBJ2-7
cdr3_nt: TGTGCCACCAGCAGAGAAGACAGAACCTCCTACGAGCAGTACTTC; cdr3_aa: CATSREDRTSYEQYF; v_call: TRBV15; d_call: NA; clone_size: NA; j_call: TRBJ2-7
cdr3_nt: TGTGCCAGCAGCTCGGACGGGCTCAATGAGCAGTTCTTC; cdr3_aa: CASSSDGLNEQFF; v_call: TRBV5-4; d_call: NA; clone_size: NA; j_call: TRBJ2-1
cdr3_nt: TGCGCCAGCAGCTTGGTGGGTTCTAGCACAGATACGCAGTATTTT; cdr3_aa: CASSLVGSSTDTQYF; v_call: TRBV5-1; d_call: NA; clone_size: NA; j_call: TRBJ2-3
cdr3_nt: TGTGCCACCAGCAGAGGGGGAGACACTGAAGCTTTCTTT; cdr3_aa: CATSRGGDTEAFF; v_call: TRBV15; d_call: NA; clone_size: NA; j_call: TRBJ1-1
cdr3_nt: TGTGCCAGCAGCGTAGGAAGTGGGCTAGCGGGGAACACAGATACGCAGTATTTT; cdr3_aa: CASSVGSGLAGNTDTQYF; v_call: TRBV9; d_call: TRBD2; clone_size: NA; j_call: TRBJ2-3
cdr3_nt: TGTGCCAGCAGCTTAGCCTCCACCGGGGAGCTGTTTTTT; cdr3_aa: CASSLASTGELFF; v_call: TRBV11-2; d_call: NA; clone_size: NA; j_call: TRBJ2-2
cdr3_nt: TGTGCCAGCAGTGAAGAAGGGACCCGTTACGAGCAGTACTTC; cdr3_aa: CASSEEGTRYEQYF; v_call: TRBV6-1; d_call: NA; clone_size: NA; j_call: TRBJ2-7
cdr3_nt: TGTGCCAGCAGTTACGGGGGGCAGTTTAATTCACCCCTCCACTTT; cdr3_aa: CASSYGGQFNSPLHF; v_call: TRBV6-5; d_call: NA; clone_size: NA; j_call: TRBJ1-6
cdr3_nt: TGTGCTAGTGGTTTGACTCCAACCTACGAGCAGTACTTC; cdr3_aa: CASGLTPTYEQYF; v_call: TRBV12-5; d_call: NA; clone_size: NA; j_call: TRBJ2-7
cdr3_nt: TGTGCCAGCAGCGTAGGCGGCACAGATACGCAGTATTTT; cdr3_aa: CASSVGGTDTQYF; v_call: TRBV9; d_call: NA; clone_size: few; j_call: TRBJ2-3
cdr3_nt: TGCGCCAGCAGTGGTTTTAGCGGGGGGTCCTCTGAGCAGTACTTC; cdr3_aa: CASSGFSGGSSEQYF; v_call: TRBV10-2; d_call: TRBD2; clone_size: NA; j_call: TRBJ2-7
cdr3_nt: TGTGCCTGGAGTGTAGGCCGCTGCGCCGGGGAGCTGTTTTTT; cdr3_aa: CAWSVGRCAGELFF; v_call: TRBV30; d_call: NA; clone_size: NA; j_call: TRBJ2-2
cdr3_nt: TGTGCCAGCAGTAGCGGGGGGATTGAAGAGACCCAGTACTTC; cdr3_aa: CASSSGGIEETQYF; v_call: TRBV2; d_call: TRBD2; clone_size: NA; j_call: TRBJ2-5
cdr3_nt: TGCGCCAGCAGCCAAGATAGTCCAGAGGAAGGCGGCTACGAGCAGTACTTC; cdr3_aa: CASSQDSPEEGGYEQYF; v_call: TRBV4-3; d_call: NA; clone_size: once; j_call: TRBJ2-7
cdr3_nt: TGTGCCAGCAGTTCAGGGGGGACCAGCTCTGGAAACACCATATATTTT; cdr3_aa: CASSSGGTSSGNTIYF; v_call: TRBV28; d_call: TRBD1; clone_size: NA; j_call: TRBJ1-3
cdr3_nt: TGTGCCAGCAGCGCGAGGGGGCGTCCAGACTCTGGAAACACCATATATTTT; cdr3_aa: CASSARGRPDSGNTIYF; v_call: TRBV9; d_call: TRBD1; clone_size: NA; j_call: TRBJ1-3
cdr3_nt: TGCGCCAGCAGCTTGAATGGGGCGGGAGGGTACAATGAGCAGTTCTTC; cdr3_aa: CASSLNGAGGYNEQFF; v_call: TRBV5-1; d_call: TRBD2; clone_size: once; j_call: TRBJ2-1
cdr3_nt: TGCGCCAGCAGCGTACGACAGCCTTTGGAGACCCAGTACTTC; cdr3_aa: CASSVRQPLETQYF; v_call: TRBV5-1; d_call: NA; clone_size: once; j_call: TRBJ2-5
cdr3_nt: TGTGCCAGCAGCTTAGTCCGCTCCCCGGGGGGCTACTCCTACGAGCAGTACTTC; cdr3_aa: CASSLVRSPGGYSYEQYF; v_call: TRBV7-8; d_call: NA; clone_size: NA; j_call: TRBJ2-7
cdr3_nt: TGTGCCAGCAGTTACTCGATATCGGGACGGGGCTACGAGCAGTACTTC; cdr3_aa: CASSYSISGRGYEQYF; v_call: TRBV6-5; d_call: NA; clone_size: once; j_call: TRBJ2-7
cdr3_nt: TGCGCCTCAAAGACTAGCGGAAACACCGGGGAGCTGTTTTTT; cdr3_aa: CASKTSGNTGELFF; v_call: TRBV5-1; d_call: TRBD2; clone_size: NA; j_call: TRBJ2-2
cdr3_nt: TGCGCCAGCAGCTTGGGATCGAAACAAAACACCGGGGAGCTGTTTTTT; cdr3_aa: CASSLGSKQNTGELFF; v_call: TRBV5-1; d_call: NA; clone_size: NA; j_call: TRBJ2-2
cdr3_nt: TGTGCCAGCTCGTGGGAGGGCCTTGGTAAGAATGAGCAGTTCTTC; cdr3_aa: CASSWEGLGKNEQFF; v_call: TRBV7-9; d_call: TRBD2; clone_size: NA; j_call: TRBJ2-1
cdr3_nt: TGTGCCAGCAGAGGGACAGGGGCTTTCAACGAGCAGTACTTC; cdr3_aa: CASRGTGAFNEQYF; v_call: TRBV28; d_call: TRBD1; clone_size: NA; j_call: TRBJ2-7